Listed below are T cell receptor beta chains from one sample, sequenced in a study of regulatory T cells in long-lasting Graves disease. From the multiplex PCR reads, TCRdb called clonotypes with MiXCR, one entry per CDR3 protein. The sample records about 530,000 distinct CDR3 sequences, 16% being singletons. The sample also formed part of further work on T cells in Graves' hyperthyroidism and ophthalmopathy.

Here the sequenced sample was peripheral blood mononuclear cells (PBMCs), taken at new diagnosis, from a patient treated with antithyroid drugs. The source is a woman in her forties or fifties with Graves disease. Each CDR3 is given with its conserved first and last residue. Fields, in order: V gene, clone size, D gene, J gene, CDR3 DNA, CDR3 protein. The D gene is left open where the match is weak. A row's size may be missing; if present it is once, few, many or a size class.

TRBV27	many	TRBD1	TRBJ2-7	TGTGCCAGCAGTGCGGGACAGGGGGTAGGCGAGCAGTACTTC	CASSAGQGVGEQYF
TRBV20-1	many	.	TRBJ2-1	TGCAGTGCTAGAGCGGGGGTCAACAATGAGCAGTTCTTC	CSARAGVNNEQFF
TRBV7-9	few	TRBD1	TRBJ1-1	TGTGCCAGCAGCCCAAAAGGGGGACAGGGGAACACTGAAGCTTTCTTT	CASSPKGGQGNTEAFF
TRBV11-2	many	.	TRBJ2-1	TGTGCCAGCAGCTTAGTACTTTCCTACAATGAGCAGTTCTTC	CASSLVLSYNEQFF
TRBV20-1	.	.	TRBJ1-1	TGCAGTGCTATGGAGGTCAGGGACACTGAAGCTTTCTTT	CSAMEVRDTEAFF
TRBV5-1	few	TRBD1	TRBJ1-1	TGCGCCAGCAGAAGACAGGGTGATAACACTGAAGCTTTCTTT	CASRRQGDNTEAFF
TRBV18	many	TRBD2	TRBJ2-3	TGTGCCAGCTCAAGCGGGGGAACGACAGATACGCAGTATTTT	CASSSGGTTDTQYF
TRBV20-1	few	.	TRBJ1-6	TGCAGTGCTACGCCGGGCCCTGGTTCACCCCTCCACTTT	CSATPGPGSPLHF
TRBV11-2	many	.	TRBJ2-3	TGTGCCAGCAGCTTAGGAGGGGGGGAACACGCGCAGTATTTT	CASSLGGGEHAQYF
TRBV6-1	many	.	TRBJ1-5	TGTGCCAGCAGTGGGTTTAGGCATCAGCCCCAGCATTTT	CASSGFRHQPQHF
TRBV27	few	.	TRBJ2-5	TGTGCCAGCTCTTACAAGGGGTCCTCCTGGGAGACCCAGTACTTC	CASSYKGSSWETQYF
TRBV10-3	many	.	TRBJ1-5	TGTGCCATCAGTGACGCGCCTCTGATGGGTCAGCCCCAGCATTTT	CAISDAPLMGQPQHF
TRBV9	many	.	TRBJ2-3	TGTGCCAGCAGCGTAGATAGTACTCCCAGCACAGATACGCAGTATTTT	CASSVDSTPSTDTQYF
TRBV6-2/TRBV6-3	.	.	TRBJ2-7	TGTGCCAGCAGCCAGCGGGACACTACCTACGAGCAGTACTTC	CASSQRDTTYEQYF
TRBV5-1	.	.	TRBJ2-5	TGCGCCAGCAGCTTTGGACTACAATTACAAGAGACCCAGTACTTC	CASSFGLQLQETQYF
TRBV7-3	many	.	TRBJ2-1	TGTGCCAGCAGCTTAACGGAGGGCAATGAGCAGTTCTTC	CASSLTEGNEQFF
TRBV13	few	.	TRBJ2-7	TGTGCCAGCAGCTTAGGCATCGAGCCCGAGGGCGAGCAGTACTTC	CASSLGIEPEGEQYF
TRBV19	few	.	TRBJ1-3	TGTGCCAGCCTCCCCGGGAGTTCTGGAAACACCATATATTTT	CASLPGSSGNTIYF
TRBV3-1	few	.	TRBJ2-3	TGTGCCACGAGGGACTTCAGCACAGATACGCAGTATTTT	CATRDFSTDTQYF
TRBV27	.	TRBD2	TRBJ2-3	TGTGCCAGCAGTACCTCTAGCGGGGGGGGCACAGATACGCAGTATTTT	CASSTSSGGGTDTQYF
TRBV30	few	.	TRBJ1-1	TGTGCCTGGATAAGTCGTCGCTATGAAGCTTTCTTT	CAWISRRYEAFF
TRBV18	many	TRBD1	TRBJ2-7	TGTGCCAGCTCACCCTTACAAGGGACAGGGGGGTACGAGCAGTACTTC	CASSPLQGTGGYEQYF
TRBV30	many	.	TRBJ1-3	TGTGCCTGGAGTCCTCCTCCGGGAAACACCATATATTTT	CAWSPPPGNTIYF
TRBV5-6	.	.	TRBJ1-1	TGTGCCAGCAGCCGGAGGACAGTTGCGGCTACGGGAGCTTTCTTT	CASSRRTVAATGAFF
TRBV7-9	many	TRBD1	TRBJ2-3	TGTGCCAGCAGCTCCTGGGACAGGAGCACAGATACGCAGTATTTT	CASSSWDRSTDTQYF
TRBV11-2	many	TRBD2	TRBJ2-3	TGTGCCAGCAGCGCAATTGGGACTAGCGGGGGGGCGGTTACAGATACGCAGTATTTT	CASSAIGTSGGAVTDTQYF
TRBV28	many	.	TRBJ1-1	TGTGCCAGCACAGCGATACCAGTTGACACTGAAGCTTTCTTT	CASTAIPVDTEAFF
TRBV6-5	many	.	TRBJ2-1	TGTGCCAGCAGTTACTCCCTTTCAGAGTACAATGAGCAGTTCTTC	CASSYSLSEYNEQFF
TRBV19	few	.	TRBJ1-5	TGTGCCAGTAGTATAATACAGGCTAGCTACAATCAGCCCCAGCATTTT	CASSIIQASYNQPQHF
TRBV2	many	TRBD1	TRBJ1-1	TGTGCCAGCAGTCAGACAGGGCATGAAGCTTTCTTT	CASSQTGHEAFF
TRBV11-2	many	.	TRBJ2-7	TGTGCCAGCAGCTTAGGTCCGATGTACGAGCAGTACTTC	CASSLGPMYEQYF
TRBV15	many	.	TRBJ1-1	TGTGCCACCAGCCCCCGACGGGTCACTGAAGCTTTCTTT	CATSPRRVTEAFF
TRBV7-9	many	.	TRBJ1-1	TGTGCCAGCAGCTTAGGAGGGGGACCATGGACTGAAGCTTTCTTT	CASSLGGGPWTEAFF
TRBV28	many	TRBD2	TRBJ2-3	TGTGCCAGCAGTCCTTCAGGGACTAGCGGGAGCTTGCAGGATACGCAGTATTTT	CASSPSGTSGSLQDTQYF
TRBV12-3/TRBV12-4	.	TRBD1	TRBJ1-1	TGTGCCGGCTCTCGAGGGACAGGGGAGGGTACTGAAGCTTTCTTT	CAGSRGTGEGTEAFF
TRBV18	many	.	TRBJ1-5	TGTGCCAGCTCACAGGGCAGTCTCTTCGAGCCCCAGCATTTT	CASSQGSLFEPQHF
TRBV6-2/TRBV6-3	many	TRBD1	TRBJ2-2	TGCGCCAGCAGAATGGGACAGGGGAACACCGGGGAGCTGTTTTTT	CASRMGQGNTGELFF
TRBV6-2/TRBV6-3	many	TRBD1	TRBJ1-2	TGTGCCAGCAGTACATCCGGACAGGGCCTAAGAGGCTACACCTTC	CASSTSGQGLRGYTF
TRBV19	many	TRBD2	TRBJ2-5	TGTGCCAGTAGTATCGGAAGCGGGGGGGCAGTCGAGACCCAGTACTTC	CASSIGSGGAVETQYF
TRBV19	.	.	TRBJ2-7	TGTGCCAGTTCGAGCCGGGACACCGTACGGGAGCAGTACTTC	CASSSRDTVREQYF